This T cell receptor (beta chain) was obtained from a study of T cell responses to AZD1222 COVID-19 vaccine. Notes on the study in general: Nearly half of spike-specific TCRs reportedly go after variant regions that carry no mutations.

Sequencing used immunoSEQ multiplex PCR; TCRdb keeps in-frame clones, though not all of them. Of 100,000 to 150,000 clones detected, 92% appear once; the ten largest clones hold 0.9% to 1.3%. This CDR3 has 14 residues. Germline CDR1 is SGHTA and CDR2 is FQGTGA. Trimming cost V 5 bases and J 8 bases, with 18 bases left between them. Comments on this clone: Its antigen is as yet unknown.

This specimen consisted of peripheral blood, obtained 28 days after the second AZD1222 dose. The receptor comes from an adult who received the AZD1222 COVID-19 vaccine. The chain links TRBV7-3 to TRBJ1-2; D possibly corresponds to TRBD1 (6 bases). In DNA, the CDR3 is TGTGCCAGCAGCCTAGGGGGGAGTATGGGAGGCTACACCTTC. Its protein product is CASSLGGSMGGYTF.